The rows below give T cell receptor beta chains drawn from one sample of a study of regulatory T cells in long-lasting Graves disease. TCRdb passed the multiplex PCR reads through MiXCR, listing each CDR3 protein once. The sample has about 500,000 distinct CDR3 sequences, about a sixth seen once; the top ten hold about 12%. The sample was also reused in another study, on T cells in Graves' hyperthyroidism and ophthalmopathy.

Sequenced material: peripheral blood mononuclear cells (PBMCs), taken at new diagnosis, from a patient treated with antithyroid drugs. The receptors were sampled from a man aged 35 to 55 with Graves disease. Each CDR3 is given with its conserved first and last residue. The D gene is left open where the match is weak. Some rows have no size entry. The others give once, few or many, or a class for an expanded clone.

DNA: TGTGCCAGCAGCTTGGGGCGGTACCAAGAGACCCAGTACTTC
CDR3: CASSLGRYQETQYF
V: TRBV7-9
size: many
J: TRBJ2-5
D: .

DNA: TGTGCCAGCACCAGACCCCAGGGAAACACCATATATTTT
CDR3: CASTRPQGNTIYF
V: TRBV7-2
size: .
J: TRBJ1-3
D: .

DNA: TGTGCCAGCAGTTTATTTGGTTACGGACTAGCGACGCAATACGAGCAGTACTTC
CDR3: CASSLFGYGLATQYEQYF
V: TRBV12-3/TRBV12-4
size: many
J: TRBJ2-7
D: TRBD2

DNA: TGTGCCAGCAGTGAAGCCCGGGGAGGGGGGCAAGATACGCAGTATTTT
CDR3: CASSEARGGGQDTQYF
V: TRBV6-2/TRBV6-3
size: .
J: TRBJ2-3
D: .

DNA: TGTGCCAGCAGCTTAGGGCCTAGCGGGCGCTCCTACGAGCAGTACTTC
CDR3: CASSLGPSGRSYEQYF
V: TRBV7-2
size: .
J: TRBJ2-7
D: TRBD2

DNA: TGTGCCAGCAGCACGACAGATGGCTACACCTTC
CDR3: CASSTTDGYTF
V: TRBV11-2
size: .
J: TRBJ1-2
D: .

DNA: TGCAGTGCTAGAGGGGCGGGGGAGACCCAGTACTTC
CDR3: CSARGAGETQYF
V: TRBV20-1
size: .
J: TRBJ2-5
D: .

DNA: TGCAGTGCTCAAGAGGGCGCTAGACACGAGCAGTACTTC
CDR3: CSAQEGARHEQYF
V: TRBV20-1
size: .
J: TRBJ2-7
D: .

DNA: TGTGCAACCGGAGGGGTGTCGAACACTGAAGCTTTCTTT
CDR3: CATGGVSNTEAFF
V: TRBV5-4
size: .
J: TRBJ1-1
D: .

DNA: TGTGCCAGCAGCCAAGCGGGGTCTCCGGAAGGCTACACCTTC
CDR3: CASSQAGSPEGYTF
V: TRBV3-1
size: many
J: TRBJ1-2
D: .

DNA: TGCAGCGCCGGGCCATTAGCGGGAGCCACCGGGGAGCTGTTTTTT
CDR3: CSAGPLAGATGELFF
V: TRBV29-1
size: .
J: TRBJ2-2
D: TRBD2

DNA: TGTGCCACCAGTGACCCCGGGACGCCGAACACCGGGGAGCTGTTTTTT
CDR3: CATSDPGTPNTGELFF
V: TRBV24-1
size: .
J: TRBJ2-2
D: .

DNA: TGTGCCAGCTCACCCGAGGGGATGAACACTGAAGCTTTCTTT
CDR3: CASSPEGMNTEAFF
V: TRBV18
size: many
J: TRBJ1-1
D: .

DNA: TGTGCCTGGGGAAGCGGGGCAACCTACGAGCAGTACTTC
CDR3: CAWGSGATYEQYF
V: TRBV30
size: few
J: TRBJ2-7
D: TRBD2

DNA: TGTGCCACCAGTGATTCAACCGGGACTAACCACTACAATGAGCAGTTCTTC
CDR3: CATSDSTGTNHYNEQFF
V: TRBV24-1
size: many
J: TRBJ2-1
D: TRBD2

DNA: TGCAGCGTTGGAACTAGCGGGAGTGGGTCCTACAATGAGCAGTTCTTC
CDR3: CSVGTSGSGSYNEQFF
V: TRBV29-1
size: many
J: TRBJ2-1
D: TRBD2

DNA: TGCGCCAGCAGCTCTCAGAGGGAGCAGACCGGGGAGCTGTTTTTT
CDR3: CASSSQREQTGELFF
V: TRBV5-1
size: many
J: TRBJ2-2
D: .

DNA: TGCGCCAGCAGCCCCCAAACATCGAACTATGGCTACACCTTC
CDR3: CASSPQTSNYGYTF
V: TRBV5-1
size: many
J: TRBJ1-2
D: .

DNA: TGCGCCAGCAGCCAGAGGTCGGAGTTGGGATTCTACGAGCAGTACTTC
CDR3: CASSQRSELGFYEQYF
V: TRBV5-6
size: .
J: TRBJ2-7
D: .

DNA: TGCGCCAGCAGTAAGGCGCCGGGAGGACCCCCATACAATGAGCAGTTCTTC
CDR3: CASSKAPGGPPYNEQFF
V: TRBV5-1
size: .
J: TRBJ2-1
D: TRBD2

DNA: TGTGCCAGCACCGGACAGGGGCAGGGCGAGCAGTACTTC
CDR3: CASTGQGQGEQYF
V: TRBV6-1
size: many
J: TRBJ2-7
D: TRBD1

DNA: TGTGCCAGCAGCCCCGGACAGGGGTATACGCAGTATTTT
CDR3: CASSPGQGYTQYF
V: TRBV7-3
size: few
J: TRBJ2-3
D: TRBD1

DNA: TGTGCCAGCAGTGCCTCGACAGAAGGCTACGAGCAGTACTTC
CDR3: CASSASTEGYEQYF
V: TRBV6-2/TRBV6-3
size: few
J: TRBJ2-7
D: .

DNA: TGTGCCAGCTCACCCAGGTTACAGTCTAATGAAAAACTGTTTTTT
CDR3: CASSPRLQSNEKLFF
V: TRBV18
size: .
J: TRBJ1-4
D: .

DNA: TGTGCCAGCAGTCTAGCGGCTAAGGAGTGGAACGAGCAGTACTTC
CDR3: CASSLAAKEWNEQYF
V: TRBV6-1
size: .
J: TRBJ2-7
D: TRBD2

DNA: TGTGCCTGGAGTGGGACTAGCGGGCGCACCTACGAGCAGTACTTC
CDR3: CAWSGTSGRTYEQYF
V: TRBV30
size: many
J: TRBJ2-7
D: TRBD2

DNA: TGCAGTGCTACTACTGGGGCTAGCCAAGAGACCCAGTACTTC
CDR3: CSATTGASQETQYF
V: TRBV20-1
size: few
J: TRBJ2-5
D: .

DNA: TGTGCCAGCAGTTCAGGGGTGGGGGGCTCCTACGAGCAGTACTTC
CDR3: CASSSGVGGSYEQYF
V: TRBV6-5
size: many
J: TRBJ2-7
D: .

DNA: TGTGCCAGCACTCCAGGGACTAGCGGGGGGGAAAATGAGCAGTTCTTC
CDR3: CASTPGTSGGENEQFF
V: TRBV6-2/TRBV6-3
size: .
J: TRBJ2-1
D: TRBD2

DNA: TGTGCCAGCAGTCTCATGAGTTCCGGGACTAGGACCTACGAGCAGTACTTC
CDR3: CASSLMSSGTRTYEQYF
V: TRBV6-1
size: .
J: TRBJ2-7
D: TRBD2